This TCR beta chain was recorded in a study of post-analysis software for immune sequencing data. Study-wide context: Disease trajectories encompassed relapsing-remitting, secondary progressive and progressive-relapsing multiple sclerosis. Study-level points and caveats: Patients used about five TRBV segments, including TRBV5-6, TRBV5-1 and TRBV20-1, more often than controls.

Included in the TCR beta cDNA libraries were unique molecular identifiers. In TCRdb, the PCR reads were re-called with MiXCR into one record per CDR3 protein. The sample consists of about 760,000 distinct CDR3 sequences, about 27% of them appearing once. This CDR3 comprises 14 residues. V was shortened by 8 bases and J by 1 base, with 12 bases between the two germline ends. The germline V gene has CDR1 LNHDA and CDR2 SQIVND (reference sequence). This clonotype has only one observation. The antigen remains unidentified. This sequence joins TRBV19 and TRBJ2-1, with D possibly matching TRBD1 (5 bases). Sequenced material: blood. The source is a girl aged 10 to 17 with multiple sclerosis. The CDR3 nucleotides read TGTGCCAGTGCCTCACAGGATTCCTACAATGAGCAGTTCTTC. The encoded protein is CASASQDSYNEQFF.